This passage covers 28 T cell receptor beta chains from one sample sequenced in a study of OX40 agonist ivuxolimab in advanced cancers. Clones were sequenced by immunoSEQ multiplex PCR, and TCRdb holds only the in-frame ones, with some missing. The data hold roughly 51,000 clones, with roughly 90% observed a single time. The input for sequencing was CD4+ or CD8+ T cells sorted from blood, taken in a trial of the OX40 agonist ivuxolimab. The receptors stem from an adult with an advanced solid tumor such as melanoma, head and neck, liver or kidney cancer.

The CDR3 spells CASSSPGLARETQYF. Here the CDR3 DNA reads TGTGCCAGCAGTTCGCCCGGACTAGCGAGGGAGACCCAGTACTTC. This chain links TRBV27 with TRBJ2-5, with TRBD2 matching over 9 bases. Germline V gene sequence: CDR1 MNHEY, CDR2 SMNVEV (reference sequence). The CDR3 is made up of 15 amino acids. The junction had 8 bases not matched to a gene; V was cut back by 4 bases and J by 5 bases.

The chain links TRBV18 to TRBJ1-2; D ambiguous. CDR3 length: 14 amino acids. The germline V gene has CDR1 KGHSH and CDR2 LQKENI. The V end was cut by 3 bases, the J end by 0 bases, with 8 bases between. CDR3 in DNA: TGTGCCAGCTCACCCCTCCAAGCTAACTATGGCTACACCTTC. Protein: CASSPLQANYGYTF.

CDR3 sequence: CASSYSRGAGNQPQHF. The CDR3, as DNA: TGTGCCAGCAGTTACTCGAGGGGGGCTGGCAATCAGCCCCAGCATTTT. J is TRBJ1-5 and V is TRBV6-6, with D perhaps TRBD1 (6 bases). The CDR3 has 16 amino acids. Germline CDR1 and CDR2: MNHNY and SVGAGI (reference sequence). V was trimmed by 0 bases and J by 2 bases, leaving 11 bases between them.

By sample fraction, this clone is medium-sized (0.01 to 0.1%). This chain connects TRBV2 to TRBJ1-3; D uncertain. CDR1 is SNHLY and CDR2 is FYNNEI in the germline V gene. This CDR3 has 14 amino acids. V was shortened by 6 bases and J by 0 bases, with 9 bases between the two germline ends. This CDR3 is CASRDRTSGNTIYF. In nucleotides, the CDR3 is TGTGCCAGCAGGGACCGGACCTCTGGAAACACCATATATTTT.

This chain connects TRBV4-1 to TRBJ2-4, with 7 bases aligning to TRBD1. There are 14 residues in the CDR3. CDR1 is MGHRA and CDR2 is YSYEKL in the germline V gene. The trim removed 4 bases at V and 4 bases at J, leaving 4 bases unmatched. CDR3 in DNA: TGCGCCAGCAGCCCACCGGGACAGAAAAACATTCAGTACTTC. Its protein is CASSPPGQKNIQYF.

The chain links TRBV7-6 to TRBJ2-3; TRBD2 is a possible D gene (6 bases). Germline values: CDR1 SGHVS, CDR2 FNYEAQ. The V and J ends lost 4 bases and 4 bases respectively, with 12 bases between them. The CDR3 contains 14 residues. In nucleotides, the CDR3 is TGTGCCAGCAGCTCCGAGGGAGGATCAGATACGCAGTATTTT. Translated, it gives CASSSEGGSDTQYF.

In its sample, this clone was seen once. CDR3 in DNA: TGTGCCAGCGAAGAAAGCTCCGATGAGCAGTTCTTC. Translating gives CASEESSDEQFF. The chain combines TRBV25-1 with TRBJ2-1, with D unclear. There are 12 residues in the CDR3. Germline-derived CDR1 and CDR2 are MGHDK and SYGVNS. The V and J ends lost 8 bases and 8 bases respectively, with 13 bases between them.

The chain links TRBV28 to TRBJ2-7; a possible D gene is TRBD1 (5 bases). V was shortened by 5 bases and J by 4 bases, with 6 bases between the two germline ends. CDR3 length: 11 amino acids. Germline values: CDR1 MDHEN, CDR2 SYDVKM. The CDR3 loop reads CASSQGYEQYF. Here the CDR3 DNA reads TGTGCCAGCAGTCAGGGTTACGAGCAGTACTTC.

This chain connects TRBV11-2 to TRBJ2-2; D is ambiguous. CDR3 length: 14 amino acids. V was cut by 1 base and J by 1 base, with 4 bases left in between. Germline loops: CDR1 SGHAT, CDR2 FQNNGV. The CDR3 DNA reads as TGTGCCAGCAGCTTAGGCCAGAACACCGGGGAGCTGTTTTTT. Its translation is CASSLGQNTGELFF.

The chain uses TRBV11-3 and TRBJ2-7, with D possibly being TRBD2 (5 bases). This CDR3 spans 18 amino acids. Germline V gives CDR1 SGHNT, CDR2 YENEEA. V was cut by 1 base and J by 1 base, with 20 bases left in between. The CDR3 sequence is CASSLVPPPREASYEQYF. CDR3 DNA: TGTGCCAGCAGCTTAGTTCCCCCCCCGAGGGAAGCTTCCTACGAGCAGTACTTC.

The genes are TRBV19 and TRBJ1-5; D unclear. Germline V lookup: CDR1 LNHDA, CDR2 SQIVND (reference sequence). Trimming shortened V by 0 bases and J by 0 bases, and 9 bases separated the two germline ends. This CDR3 has 16 residues. CDR3 residues: CASSIEAGNSNQPQHF. For the CDR3, the DNA is TGTGCCAGTAGTATAGAGGCAGGTAATAGCAATCAGCCCCAGCATTTT.

This rearrangement joins TRBV19 to TRBJ1-2; no definite D call. The CDR3 totals 13 residues. Germline values: CDR1 LNHDA, CDR2 SQIVND (reference sequence). V lost 9 bases, J lost 4 bases, and 15 bases lay in between. As DNA, the CDR3 is TGTGCCAGCTCCCGGCGGGAGGCCTATGGCTACACCTTC. This translates into CASSRREAYGYTF.

The V and J genes are TRBV18 and TRBJ2-5, with D unclear. The V gene's germline CDR1 is KGHSH and CDR2 LQKENI. The CDR3 consists of 14 residues. The V gene lost 1 base and the J gene lost 3 bases, with 9 bases spanning the gap. CDR3 bases: TGTGCCAGCTCACCACAGGGTGGGGAAGAGACCCAGTACTTC. It codes for CASSPQGGEETQYF.

V and J are TRBV6-1 and TRBJ2-2; D is possibly TRBD1 (8 bases). Trimming cost V 2 bases and J 7 bases, with 11 bases left between them. CDR3 length: 14 amino acids. Germline-derived CDR1 and CDR2 are MNHNS and SASEGT. CDR3 nucleotide sequence: TGTGCCAGCAGTGAAAACAGGGGGGGCGGGGAGCTGTTTTTT. This encodes CASSENRGGGELFF.

With regard to this clone: The junction departs from germline at one end; a sequencing error may be responsible. The rearrangement uses TRBV7-7 and TRBJ2-2, with TRBD1 identical over 7 bases. The CDR3 runs to 14 residues. Germline CDR1 is SSHAT and CDR2 is FNYEAQ (reference sequence). The CDR3 nucleotides read TGTGCTAGCAGCCTAACACAGGGGACCGGGGAGCTGTTTTTT. This gives the protein CASSLTQGTGELFF.

The chain employs TRBV5-6 and TRBJ2-1, with D hard to call. The ends were cut back, 1 base at V and 0 bases at J, with 8 bases in the middle. The V gene's germline CDR1 is SGHDT and CDR2 YYEEEE. The CDR3 loop spans 15 amino acids. The CDR3 DNA is TGTGCCAGCAGCTTGTCATATAGCTCCTACAATGAGCAGTTCTTC. It is translated as CASSLSYSSYNEQFF. The complete variable domain, with remaining parts taken from reference TRBV5-6 and TRBJ2-1, reads DAGVTQSPTHLIKTRGQQVTLRCSPKSGHDTVSWYQQALGQGPQFIFQYYEEEERQRGNFPDRFSGHQFPNYSSELNVNALLLGDSALYLCASSLSYSSYNEQFFGPGTRLTVL.

This clone was found once. This chain connects TRBV29-1 to TRBJ2-5; D is unclear. The CDR3 is made up of 12 amino acids. The germline V and J ends were trimmed by 4 bases and 3 bases, with 9 bases remaining between them. CDR1 and CDR2 from the germline V gene are SQVTM and ANQGSEA. In nucleotides, the CDR3 is TGCAGCGTTGCCCGGGCCAAAGAGACCCAGTACTTC. This gives the protein CSVARAKETQYF.

J is TRBJ2-3 and V is TRBV5-1, with no clear D. Germline lookup yields CDR1 SGHRS and CDR2 YFSETQ. The CDR3 totals 17 residues. The germline V and J ends were trimmed by 0 bases and 2 bases, with 16 bases remaining between them. Here the CDR3 reads CASSLAKHGLVTDTQYF. CDR3 sequence (DNA): TGCGCCAGCAGCTTGGCCAAACACGGGCTGGTCACAGATACGCAGTATTTT.

This clone was picked up one time. The genes are TRBV7-2 and TRBJ2-1; no definite D call. CDR1 SGHTA and CDR2 FQGNSA come from the germline V gene. The V gene lost 4 bases and the J gene lost 3 bases, with 13 bases spanning the gap. The CDR3 runs to 15 residues. The CDR3 sequence: CASSSSGYYYNEQFF. The CDR3 DNA is TGTGCCAGCAGCTCTAGTGGGTATTACTACAATGAGCAGTTCTTC.

CDR3 bases: TGTGCCAGCATTTGGACTAGCGGGGCCCCCTACAATGAGCAGTTCTTC. Translation gives CASIWTSGAPYNEQFF. This chain uses TRBV7-2 with TRBJ2-1; 12 bases are shared with TRBD2. The germline V gene encodes CDR1 SGHTA and CDR2 FQGNSA. There are 16 residues in the CDR3. V lost 7 bases and J lost 2; bases outside the gene matches: 6.

The CDR3 DNA sequence: TGTGCCAGCAGCTTGTATGATCGCTCCTACAATGAGCAGTTCTTC. Its protein product is CASSLYDRSYNEQFF. The chain employs TRBV7-8 and TRBJ2-1; D call uncertain. Trimming cost V 3 bases and J 0 bases, with 9 bases left between them. Germline lookup yields CDR1 SGHVS and CDR2 FQNEAQ. The CDR3 is 15 residues long.

The J gene is TRBJ2-7, the V gene TRBV5-5; perhaps D is TRBD1 or TRBD2 (5 bases each). CDR3 length: 15 residues. CDR1 and CDR2 from the germline V gene are SGHKS and YYEKEE (reference sequence). Trimming stripped 5 bases from V and 2 bases from J, with 17 bases between. The CDR3 loop is CASSLRDLPPYEQYF. Here the CDR3 DNA reads TGTGCCAGCAGTCTCCGGGACCTTCCGCCCTACGAGCAGTACTTC. The full variable domain, with the rest looked up from reference TRBV5-5 and TRBJ2-7, is DAGVTQSPTHLIKTRGQQVTLRCSPISGHKSVSWYQQVLGQGPQFIFQYYEKEERGRGNFPDRFSARQFPNYSSELNVNALLLGDSALYLCASSLRDLPPYEQYFGPGTRLTVT.

The chain carries TRBV4-2 and TRBJ2-1, with 10 bases lining up with TRBD2. There are 17 residues in the CDR3. The trim removed 3 bases at V and 6 bases at J, leaving 11 bases unmatched. CDR1 and CDR2 from the germline V gene are LGHNA and YNFKEQ. CDR3 in DNA: TGTGCCAGCAGCCATCCCCCAGCAGCGGGGGGGCGCAATGAGCAGTTCTTC. It is translated as CASSHPPAAGGRNEQFF.

This rearrangement joins TRBV5-4 to TRBJ1-2; 9 nucleotides agree with TRBD1. The V gene's germline CDR1 is SGHNT and CDR2 YYREEE (reference sequence). The CDR3 loop spans 15 amino acids. Germline trimming cut 4 bases from V and 6 bases from J; bases unmatched to any gene: 10. Here the CDR3 reads CASSQRPGQGNGYTF. The CDR3 DNA sequence: TGTGCCAGCAGCCAGAGACCGGGACAGGGAAATGGCTACACCTTC.

This sequence joins TRBV6-1 and TRBJ1-5; a weak D match, TRBD1 (5 bases). V gave up 5 bases and J gave up 5 bases, with 13 bases separating them. The CDR3 runs 14 residues. CDR1 and CDR2 (germline): MNHNS, SASEGT. The CDR3 region is CASSWDDGDQPQHF. DNA for the CDR3: TGTGCCAGCAGTTGGGACGATGGGGATCAGCCCCAGCATTTT.

The V gene is TRBV9, the J gene TRBJ2-7; D not resolved. Germline CDR1 SGDLS, CDR2 YYNGEE. This CDR3 is 14 amino acids long. Trimming took 4 bases from V and 5 from J, leaving 16 bases between them. DNA for the CDR3: TGTGCCAGCAGCCCCCAGGCCCATTCGGACGAGCAGTACTTC. This gives the protein CASSPQAHSDEQYF.

V gene TRBV19 combines with J gene TRBJ2-6, with D perhaps matching TRBD2 (6 bases). There are 15 residues in the CDR3. V was clipped by 4 bases and J by 4 bases, with 11 bases between them. In germline, CDR1 is LNHDA, CDR2 SQIVND (reference sequence). Here the CDR3 reads CASSTPGGGANVLTF. CDR3 DNA: TGTGCCAGTAGTACCCCCGGGGGAGGGGCCAACGTCCTGACTTTC.

CDR3 region: CASSSDDRAFQPQHF. Written as DNA, the CDR3 is TGTGCCAGCAGCTCAGATGACAGGGCCTTTCAGCCCCAGCATTTT. This chain joins TRBV7-9 and TRBJ1-5, with 7 bases matching TRBD1. The CDR3 has 15 amino acids. V gave up 4 bases and J gave up 6 bases; unmatched junction bases: 9. Germline values: CDR1 SEHNR, CDR2 FQNEAQ (reference sequence).